This entry lists 15 T cell receptor beta chains sequenced from one sample in a study of blood T cells in healthy people across ages. Then a second PCR, running about 6 to 12 cycles, was carried out with a sample-barcoded 5' primer and a J-beta primer mix. TCRdb called the 5' RACE reads again in MiXCR, with one record for every CDR3 protein. This table has 1.5 million to 2 million distinct CDR3 sequences, roughly 50% appearing once. Sequencing was carried out using blood. All receptors derive from a woman aged 40-49 years in good health.

This chain joins TRBV6-5 and TRBJ2-3; D unresolved. The V gene lost 0 bases and the J gene lost 1 base, with 5 bases spanning the gap. Germline values: CDR1 MNHEY, CDR2 SVGAGI. The CDR3 totals 14 residues. This chain's CDR3 is CASSYSQGTDTQYF. DNA for the CDR3: TGTGCCAGCAGTTACTCCCAGGGCACAGATACGCAGTATTTT.

This clonotype has more than one count but fewer than ten. The chain links TRBV7-2 to TRBJ2-1; either TRBD1 or TRBD2 may supply D (5 bases each). The CDR3 has 14 residues. Trimming removed 1 base at V and 6 bases at J, with 10 bases between. Germline lookup yields CDR1 SGHTA and CDR2 FQGNSA. CDR3 nucleotide sequence: TGTGCCAGCAGCTTAGTAGGGACCATCAATGAGCAGTTCTTC. Amino acid sequence: CASSLVGTINEQFF.

The chain has TRBV7-2 and TRBJ2-1; 9 bases are a match to TRBD2. CDR3 size: 14 residues. V shed 6 bases, J shed 7 bases, and the junction held 7 bases outside the gene matches. CDR1 and CDR2 (germline): SGHTA, FQGNSA. CDR3 residues: CASRSGGLVNEQFF. In nucleotides, the CDR3 is TGTGCCAGCAGGAGCGGGGGGTTAGTTAATGAGCAGTTCTTC.

This clonotype occurred a few times. The chain joins TRBV21-1 to TRBJ1-1; TRBD1, as called in the table, went unchecked against the DNA. TRBV21-1 is marked as a pseudogene. CDR3 length equals 19 residues. Here the CDR3 reads CASSKAASPVIEANTEAFF. The CDR3 bases are TGTGCCAGCAGCAAGGCTGCCAGCCCTGTTATAGAAGCGAACACTGAAGCTTTCTTT.

J is TRBJ1-2 and V is TRBV7-9, with TRBD1 as a possible D gene (5 bases). Germline CDR1 is SEHNR and CDR2 is FQNEAQ (reference sequence). V gave up 3 bases and J gave up 8 bases, with 13 bases separating them. The CDR3 totals 13 residues. The CDR3 DNA is TGTGCCAGCAGCTTCCCCGGGGCAGGGGGCTACACCTTC. It yields the protein CASSFPGAGGYTF.

The chain recombines TRBV15 with TRBJ1-1, with a possible D match to TRBD1 (5 bases). This CDR3 region has 14 residues. In germline, CDR1 is LNHNV, CDR2 YYDKDF (reference sequence). V lost 7 bases to trimming and J lost 1 base, with 13 bases between them. The CDR3 DNA is TGTGCCACCACCCCGGGACGGAGGAACACTGAAGCTTTCTTT. It codes for CATTPGRRNTEAFF.

The rearrangement uses TRBV20-1 and TRBJ1-1; TRBD1 might be the D (6 bases). This CDR3 has 11 amino acids. From germline, CDR1 is DFQATT and CDR2 SNEGSKA (reference sequence). V gave up 6 bases and J gave up 12 bases, with 17 bases separating them. The CDR3 here is CSAPGKGVTFF. CDR3 nucleotide sequence: TGCAGTGCCCCAGGGAAGGGGGTGACTTTCTTT.

This clonotype was seen a few times. This sequence joins TRBV7-3 and TRBJ2-5, with 8 bases fitting TRBD2. The CDR3 covers 17 residues. The germline gives CDR1 SGHTA, CDR2 FQGTGA. V shed 1 base and J 1 base; nucleotides not matched to a gene: 8. CDR3 amino acids: CASSLNREGGLQETQYF. In DNA, the CDR3 is TGTGCCAGCAGCTTAAATCGGGAGGGGGGGCTCCAAGAGACCCAGTACTTC.

J is TRBJ1-2 and V is TRBV6-2 or TRBV6-3, with 7 bases aligning to TRBD1. The ends lost 0 bases at V and 8 bases at J; junction bases unmatched: 12. The CDR3 has 16 amino acids. Germline-derived CDR1 and CDR2 are MNHEY and SVGEGT. The CDR3 protein is CASSYSNRDSPGGYTF. CDR3 in DNA: TGTGCCAGCAGTTACTCTAACCGGGACAGCCCAGGAGGCTACACCTTC.

This clonotype was found a few times. The chain recombines TRBV4-3 with TRBJ2-7, with TRBD1 matching over 10 bases. Germline assignment: CDR1 LGHNA and CDR2 YSLEER. The ends lost 2 bases at V and 3 bases at J; junction bases unmatched: 7. CDR3 length: 16 amino acids. The DNA for the CDR3 is TGCGCCAGCAGCCAATACGTCGGGGACAGGGGCTACGAGCAGTACTTC. Protein sequence: CASSQYVGDRGYEQYF.

The chain uses TRBV2 and TRBJ2-1, with 8 positions matching TRBD2. Germline V gene lookup returns CDR1 SNHLY and CDR2 FYNNEI. This CDR3 is 17 amino acids long. J lost 0 bases, V lost 4 bases, and 8 bases had no gene match. The CDR3: CASSVSGAASSYNEQFF. The CDR3 DNA reads TGTGCCAGCAGTGTTAGCGGGGCGGCTAGCTCCTACAATGAGCAGTTCTTC.

This clonotype was observed a handful of times. The rearrangement uses TRBV12-3 or TRBV12-4 and TRBJ2-5; TRBD1 aligns across 7 bases. TRBJ2-7 explains the end of the DNA better; the J call may be wrong. CDR3 length: 16 amino acids. CDR3 amino acids: CASSFRHRGWGYEQYF. The CDR3 bases are TGTGCCAGCAGTTTTCGGCACAGGGGTTGGGGCTACGAGCAGTACTTC.

The rearrangement joins TRBV20-1 to TRBJ2-7; 7 bases are a match to TRBD2. The DNA end lines up better with TRBJ2-5; the J call may be wrong. Germline CDR1 reads DFQATT; CDR2 reads SNEGSKA (reference sequence). The CDR3 spans 15 residues. CDR3 in amino acids: CSAHKEAGEMWTQYF. The CDR3 DNA reads TGCAGTGCCCATAAAGAGGCGGGGGAGATGTGGACCCAGTACTTC.

The chain joins TRBV5-1 to TRBJ1-2; D gene ambiguous. Looked up from germline, CDR1 is SGHRS and CDR2 is YFSETQ. There are 14 residues in the CDR3. Trimming stripped 0 bases from V and 4 bases from J, with 10 bases between. In nucleotides, the CDR3 is TGCGCCAGCAGCTTGGAAACCAGCATCTATGGCTACACCTTC. This encodes CASSLETSIYGYTF. The full variable domain, in which reference TRBV5-1 and TRBJ1-2 provide the parts outside the CDR3, is KAGVTQTPRYLIKTRGQQVTLSCSPISGHRSVSWYQQTPGQGLQFLFEYFSETQRNKGNFPGRFSGRQFSNSRSEMNVSTLELGDSALYLCASSLETSIYGYTFGSGTRLTVV.

This clonotype showed up just a few times. The V gene is TRBV29-1, the J gene TRBJ2-1; D call uncertain. The CDR3 is 16 residues long. Trimming took off 1 base at V and 4 bases at J, with 17 bases between the two ends. Germline V gene sequence: CDR1 SQVTM, CDR2 ANQGSEA. CDR3 sequence: CSVEGDGYRHYNEQFF. The CDR3 DNA reads TGCAGCGTTGAAGGAGATGGGTACCGACATTACAATGAGCAGTTCTTC.